This T cell receptor (beta chain) is from a study of cytomegalovirus exposure and HLA in healthy donors. The study's findings and limits: Cytomegalovirus association was listed for approximately 150 TCR beta chains. No immune exposure information besides CMV serostatus was available. As a later analysis showed, several of the most significant clusters appeared to be linked to common viral pathogens. Researchers reported that a few CMV-associated chains were confirmed in vitro as CMV antigen-specific.

About this clone itself: Its antigen remains unidentified.

PCR was performed using 60 Vbeta and 13 Jbeta primers. TCRdb's copy holds only in-frame clones and misses some; the assay was immunoSEQ multiplex PCR. The sample includes about 62,000 clones, more than 75% of them seen just once. Germline lookup yields CDR1 GTSNPN and CDR2 SVGIG (reference sequence). V was pared by 3 bases and J by 6 bases, with 2 bases of the junction left unmatched. The CDR3 consists of 13 residues. This receptor was identified in a man aged 18-30 years in good health and CMV-seronegative. Sequenced: PBMCs. The chain uses TRBV30 and TRBJ1-2; 12 bases match TRBD1. The CDR3, as DNA: TGTGCCTGGAGCGGGACAGGGGGCGATGGCTACACCTTC. Amino acids: CAWSGTGGDGYTF.